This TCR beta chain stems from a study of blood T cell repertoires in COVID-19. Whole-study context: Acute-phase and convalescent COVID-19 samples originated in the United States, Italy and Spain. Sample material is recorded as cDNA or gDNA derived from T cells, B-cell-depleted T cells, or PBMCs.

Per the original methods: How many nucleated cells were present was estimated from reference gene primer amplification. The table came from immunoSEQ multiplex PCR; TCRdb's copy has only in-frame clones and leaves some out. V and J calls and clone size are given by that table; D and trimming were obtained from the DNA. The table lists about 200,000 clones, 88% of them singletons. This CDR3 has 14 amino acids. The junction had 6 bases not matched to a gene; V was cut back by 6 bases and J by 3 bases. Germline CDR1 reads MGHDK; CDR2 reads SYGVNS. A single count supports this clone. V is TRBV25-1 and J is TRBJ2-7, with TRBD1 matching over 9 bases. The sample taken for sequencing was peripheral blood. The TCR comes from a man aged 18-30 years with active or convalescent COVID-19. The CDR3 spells CASSITGQGYEQYF. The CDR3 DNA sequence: TGTGCCAGCAGCATAACGGGACAGGGCTACGAGCAGTACTTC.